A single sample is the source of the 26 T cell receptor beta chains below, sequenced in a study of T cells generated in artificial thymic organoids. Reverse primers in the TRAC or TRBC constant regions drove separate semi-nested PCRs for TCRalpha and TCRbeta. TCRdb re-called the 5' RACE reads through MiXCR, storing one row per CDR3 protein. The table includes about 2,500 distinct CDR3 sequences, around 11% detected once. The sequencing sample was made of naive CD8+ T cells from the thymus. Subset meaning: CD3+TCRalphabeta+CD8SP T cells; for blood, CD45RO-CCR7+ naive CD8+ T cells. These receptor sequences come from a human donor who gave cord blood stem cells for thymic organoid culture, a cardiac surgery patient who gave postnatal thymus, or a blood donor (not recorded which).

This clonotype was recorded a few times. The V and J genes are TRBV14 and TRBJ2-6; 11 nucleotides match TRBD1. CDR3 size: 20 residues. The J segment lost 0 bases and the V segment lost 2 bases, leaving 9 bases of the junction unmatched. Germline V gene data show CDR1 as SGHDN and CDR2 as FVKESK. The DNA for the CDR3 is TGTGCCAGCAGCCAAACGTATGGGACAGGGGGGTTCTCTGGGGCCAACGTCCTGACTTTC. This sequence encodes CASSQTYGTGGFSGANVLTF.

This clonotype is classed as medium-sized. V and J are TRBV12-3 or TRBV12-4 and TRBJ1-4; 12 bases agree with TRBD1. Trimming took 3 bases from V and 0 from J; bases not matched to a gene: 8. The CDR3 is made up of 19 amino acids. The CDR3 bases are TGTGCCAGCAGTTTCTCCGGGACAGGGGGCCCGACAACTAATGAAAAACTGTTTTTT. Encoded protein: CASSFSGTGGPTTNEKLFF.

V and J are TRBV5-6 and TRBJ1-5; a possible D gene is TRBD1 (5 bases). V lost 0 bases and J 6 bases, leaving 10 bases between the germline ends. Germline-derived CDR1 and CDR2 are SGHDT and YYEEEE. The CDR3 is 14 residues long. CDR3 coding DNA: TGTGCCAGCAGCTTGGGGCAGGGAGGTCAGCCCCAGCATTTT. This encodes CASSLGQGGQPQHF.

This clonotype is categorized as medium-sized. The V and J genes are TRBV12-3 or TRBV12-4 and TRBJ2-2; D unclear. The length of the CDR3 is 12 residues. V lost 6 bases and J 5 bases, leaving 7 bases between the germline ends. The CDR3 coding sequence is TGTGCCAGCAGCCCGGGTACCGGGGAGCTGTTTTTT. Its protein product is CASSPGTGELFF.

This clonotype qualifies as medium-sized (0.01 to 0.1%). CDR3 loop: CASSFPDQPQHF. Written as DNA, the CDR3 is TGTGCCAGCAGTTTTCCCGACCAGCCCCAGCATTTT. This rearrangement joins TRBV27 to TRBJ1-5; D remains unclear. The CDR3 consists of 12 residues. Trimming took 3 bases from V and 7 from J, leaving 7 bases between them. CDR1 is MNHEY and CDR2 is SMNVEV in the germline V gene (reference sequence).

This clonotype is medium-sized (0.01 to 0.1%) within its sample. CDR3 sequence (DNA): TGTGCCAGCAGTTTCGGAGGTGAGGATCAGCCCCAGCATTTT. This encodes CASSFGGEDQPQHF. The chain carries TRBV12-3 or TRBV12-4 and TRBJ1-5; D call uncertain. Trimming took off 3 bases at V and 5 bases at J, with 11 bases between the two ends. The CDR3 has 14 residues.

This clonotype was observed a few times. As DNA, the CDR3 is TGCAGTGCTGGGAGGGGGGGTGTGAATGAGCAGTTCTTC. This codes for CSAGRGGVNEQFF. The V and J genes are TRBV20-1 and TRBJ2-1, with a tentative D call TRBD2 (7 bases). The V gene lost 5 bases and the J gene lost 7 bases, with 15 bases spanning the gap. CDR1 and CDR2 from the germline V gene are DFQATT and SNEGSKA (reference sequence). The CDR3 runs 13 residues.

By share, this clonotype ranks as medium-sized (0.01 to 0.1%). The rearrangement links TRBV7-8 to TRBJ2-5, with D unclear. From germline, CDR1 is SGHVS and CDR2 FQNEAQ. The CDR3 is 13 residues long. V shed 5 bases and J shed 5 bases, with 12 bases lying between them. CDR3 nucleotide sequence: TGTGCCAGCAGCGGATCTTCTCGGGAGACCCAGTACTTC. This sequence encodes CASSGSSRETQYF.

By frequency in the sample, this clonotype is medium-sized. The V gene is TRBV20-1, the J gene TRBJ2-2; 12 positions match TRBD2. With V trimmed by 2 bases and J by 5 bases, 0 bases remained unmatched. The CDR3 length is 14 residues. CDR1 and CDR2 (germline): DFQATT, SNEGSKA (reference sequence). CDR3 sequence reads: CSARTSGRTGELFF. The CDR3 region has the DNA TGCAGTGCTAGAACTAGCGGGAGGACCGGGGAGCTGTTTTTT.

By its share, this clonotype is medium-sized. CDR3 coding DNA: TGTGCCAGCAGCTCCTCCGTAAGTAGCTACGAGCAGTACTTC. It translates to CASSSSVSSYEQYF. The V gene is TRBV7-9, the J gene TRBJ2-7, with D hard to call. The CDR3 runs 14 residues. The V and J ends lost 4 bases and 3 bases respectively, with 13 bases between them. Germline-derived CDR1 and CDR2 are SEHNR and FQNEAQ (reference sequence).

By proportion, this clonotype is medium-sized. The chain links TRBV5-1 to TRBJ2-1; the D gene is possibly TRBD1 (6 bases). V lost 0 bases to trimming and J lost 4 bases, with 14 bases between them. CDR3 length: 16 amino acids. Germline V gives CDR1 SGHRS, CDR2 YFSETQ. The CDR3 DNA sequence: TGCGCCAGCAGCTTGGTAGTCTTGGACAGATACAATGAGCAGTTCTTC. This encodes CASSLVVLDRYNEQFF.

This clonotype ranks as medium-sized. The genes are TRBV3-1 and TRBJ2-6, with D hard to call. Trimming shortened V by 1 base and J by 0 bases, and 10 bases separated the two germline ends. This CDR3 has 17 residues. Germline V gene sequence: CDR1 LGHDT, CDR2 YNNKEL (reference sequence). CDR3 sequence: CASSQAESSSGANVLTF. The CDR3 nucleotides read TGTGCCAGCAGCCAAGCAGAGAGTTCCTCTGGGGCCAACGTCCTGACTTTC.

CDR3 residues: CASSRARNTEAFF. As DNA, the CDR3 is TGTGCCAGCAGCCGGGCCAGGAACACTGAAGCTTTCTTT. This chain connects TRBV7-3 to TRBJ1-1, with D hard to call. This CDR3 contains 13 residues. CDR1 SGHTA and CDR2 FQGTGA come from the germline V gene. The ends were cut back, 5 bases at V and 1 base at J, with 8 bases in the middle. The full variable domain, completed using reference TRBV7-3 and TRBJ1-1, is GAGVSQTPSNKVTEKGKYVELRCDPISGHTALYWYRQSLGQGPEFLIYFQGTGAADDSGLPNDRFFAVRPEGSVSTLKIQRTERGDSAVYLCASSRARNTEAFFGQGTRLTVV.

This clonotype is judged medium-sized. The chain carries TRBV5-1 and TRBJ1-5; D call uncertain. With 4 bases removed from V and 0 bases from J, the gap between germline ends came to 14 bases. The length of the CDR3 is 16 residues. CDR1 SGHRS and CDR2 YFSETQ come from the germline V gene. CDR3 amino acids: CASSPVPVNSNQPQHF. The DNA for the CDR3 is TGCGCCAGCAGCCCCGTTCCCGTGAATAGCAATCAGCCCCAGCATTTT.

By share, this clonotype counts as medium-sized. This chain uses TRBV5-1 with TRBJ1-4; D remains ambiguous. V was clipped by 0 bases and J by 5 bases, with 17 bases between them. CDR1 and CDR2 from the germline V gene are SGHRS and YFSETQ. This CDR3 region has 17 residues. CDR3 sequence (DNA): TGCGCCAGCAGCTTGGTCTACACGCGACGGAGCAATGAAAAACTGTTTTTT. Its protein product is CASSLVYTRRSNEKLFF. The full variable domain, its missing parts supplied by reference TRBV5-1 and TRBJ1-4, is KAGVTQTPRYLIKTRGQQVTLSCSPISGHRSVSWYQQTPGQGLQFLFEYFSETQRNKGNFPGRFSGRQFSNSRSEMNVSTLELGDSALYLCASSLVYTRRSNEKLFFGSGTQLSVL.

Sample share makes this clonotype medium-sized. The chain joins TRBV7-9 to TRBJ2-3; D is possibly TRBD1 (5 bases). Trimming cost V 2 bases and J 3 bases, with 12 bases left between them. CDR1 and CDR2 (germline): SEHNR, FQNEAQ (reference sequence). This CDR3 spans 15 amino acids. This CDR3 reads CASSLRGARTDTQYF. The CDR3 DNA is TGTGCCAGCAGCTTACGTGGGGCGCGAACAGATACGCAGTATTTT.

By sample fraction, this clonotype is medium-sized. CDR3 sequence reads: CASSSPQGVGPQHF. The CDR3 nucleotides are TGTGCCAGCAGCTCGCCACAGGGTGTAGGGCCCCAGCATTTT. The genes are TRBV7-8 and TRBJ1-5; D might be TRBD1 (6 bases). The V and J ends lost 4 bases and 9 bases respectively, with 16 bases between them. The CDR3 extends over 14 amino acids. Per germline, CDR1 SGHVS and CDR2 FQNEAQ.

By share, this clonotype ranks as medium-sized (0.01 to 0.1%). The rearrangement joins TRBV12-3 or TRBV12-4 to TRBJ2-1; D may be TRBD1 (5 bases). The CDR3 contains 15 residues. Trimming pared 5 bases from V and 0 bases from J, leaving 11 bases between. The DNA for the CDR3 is TGTGCCAGCAGTCTCGACAGCGCCTCCTACAATGAGCAGTTCTTC. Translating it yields CASSLDSASYNEQFF.

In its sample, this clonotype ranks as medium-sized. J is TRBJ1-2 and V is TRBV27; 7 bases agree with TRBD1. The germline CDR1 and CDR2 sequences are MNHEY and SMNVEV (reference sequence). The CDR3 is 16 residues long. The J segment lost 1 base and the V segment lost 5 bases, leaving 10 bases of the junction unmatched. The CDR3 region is CASSPNRGPNNYGYTF. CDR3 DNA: TGTGCCAGCAGTCCAAATAGGGGGCCCAATAACTATGGCTACACCTTC.

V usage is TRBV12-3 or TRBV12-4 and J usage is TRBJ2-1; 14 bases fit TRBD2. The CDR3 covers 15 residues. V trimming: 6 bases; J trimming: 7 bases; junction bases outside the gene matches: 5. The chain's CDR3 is CASSPGLAGGNEQFF. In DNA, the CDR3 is TGTGCCAGCAGCCCAGGACTAGCGGGGGGTAATGAGCAGTTCTTC.

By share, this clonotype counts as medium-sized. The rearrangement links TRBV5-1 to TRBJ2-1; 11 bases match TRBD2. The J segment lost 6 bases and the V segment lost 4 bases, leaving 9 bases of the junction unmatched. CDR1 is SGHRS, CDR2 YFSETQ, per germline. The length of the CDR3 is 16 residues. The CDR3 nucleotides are TGCGCCAGCAGCCCGGCACTAGCGGGAGAAGTCAATGAGCAGTTCTTC. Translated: CASSPALAGEVNEQFF.

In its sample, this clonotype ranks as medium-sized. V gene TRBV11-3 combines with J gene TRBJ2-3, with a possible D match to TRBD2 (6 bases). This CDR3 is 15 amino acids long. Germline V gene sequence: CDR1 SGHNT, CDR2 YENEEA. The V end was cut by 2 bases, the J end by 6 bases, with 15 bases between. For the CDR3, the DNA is TGTGCCAGCAGCTTATCTGAGCGGGCAAGCGATACGCAGTATTTT. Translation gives CASSLSERASDTQYF.

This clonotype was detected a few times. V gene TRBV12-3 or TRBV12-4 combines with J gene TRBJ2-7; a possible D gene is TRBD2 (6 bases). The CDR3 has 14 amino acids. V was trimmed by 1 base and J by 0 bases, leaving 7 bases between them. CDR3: CASSLVGSSYEQYF. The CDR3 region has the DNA TGTGCCAGCAGTTTAGTCGGGAGCTCCTACGAGCAGTACTTC.

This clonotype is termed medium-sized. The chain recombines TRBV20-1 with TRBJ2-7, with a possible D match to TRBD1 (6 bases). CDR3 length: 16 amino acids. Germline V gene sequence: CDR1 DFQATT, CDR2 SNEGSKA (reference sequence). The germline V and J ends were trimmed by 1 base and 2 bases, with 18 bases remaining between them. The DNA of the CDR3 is TGCAGTGCTAGAGTCACAACAGGGTCCTCACCCTACGAGCAGTACTTC. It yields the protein CSARVTTGSSPYEQYF.

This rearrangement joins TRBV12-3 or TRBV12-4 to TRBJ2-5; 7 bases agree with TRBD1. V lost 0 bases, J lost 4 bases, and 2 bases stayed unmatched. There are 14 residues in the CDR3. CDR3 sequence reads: CASSLAPGGETQYF. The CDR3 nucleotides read TGTGCCAGCAGTTTAGCGCCAGGGGGAGAGACCCAGTACTTC.

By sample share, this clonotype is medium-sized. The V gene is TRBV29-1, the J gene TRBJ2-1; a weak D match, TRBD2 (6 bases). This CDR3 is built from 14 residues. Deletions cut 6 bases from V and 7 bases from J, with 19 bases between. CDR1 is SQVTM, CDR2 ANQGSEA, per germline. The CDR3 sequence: CSVDSDGTPNEQFF. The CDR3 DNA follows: TGCAGCGTAGACAGTGACGGGACTCCGAATGAGCAGTTCTTC.